Listed here are 25 T cell receptor beta chains from one sample, sequenced in a study of T-cell reconstitution after alpha-beta-depleted transplantation in children. Unique molecular identifiers were incorporated when the TCRbeta library was constructed. From the PCR reads, TCRdb called clonotypes with MiXCR, one entry per CDR3 protein. Among 450,000 to 500,000 distinct CDR3 sequences, under 15% were seen once, and the ten largest hold 5% to 6%. Sequenced here: PBMCs from the stem cell graft donor, sampled from the stem cell graft. Every receptor here comes from a human donor who donated a stem cell graft to a child with combined immunodeficiency.

The V call is TRBV7-2, the J call TRBJ2-1; 11 nucleotides align to TRBD2. This CDR3 has 18 amino acids. J lost 4 bases, V lost 0 bases, and 8 bases had no gene match. In germline, CDR1 is SGHTA, CDR2 FQGNSA. This chain's CDR3 is CASSLASTSGISYNEQFF. The CDR3 DNA follows: TGTGCCAGCAGCTTAGCGTCGACTAGCGGGATATCTTACAATGAGCAGTTCTTC.

The chain combines TRBV20-1 with TRBJ1-2; D is perhaps TRBD1 (6 bases). The ends were cut back, 6 bases at V and 4 bases at J, with 15 bases in the middle. This CDR3 contains 13 residues. Germline V gene data show CDR1 as DFQATT and CDR2 as SNEGSKA (reference sequence). CDR3 in amino acids: CSALTKGGYGYTF. CDR3 nucleotide sequence: TGCAGTGCCCTTACGAAGGGGGGCTATGGCTACACCTTC.

This clonotype came up a few times. The chain has TRBV20-1 and TRBJ2-3; D perhaps matches TRBD2 (6 bases). The germline gives CDR1 DFQATT, CDR2 SNEGSKA (reference sequence). V shed 6 bases and J shed 1 base, with 11 bases lying between them. CDR3 length equals 13 residues. The CDR3 region is CSALAPGTDTQYF. In nucleotides, the CDR3 is TGCAGTGCCCTAGCGCCCGGCACAGATACGCAGTATTTT.

This clonotype was picked up many times. Here the CDR3 DNA reads TGCGCCAGCAGCCAAGGCCCGATGACAGATACGCAGTATTTT. This translates into CASSQGPMTDTQYF. The V and J genes are TRBV4-3 and TRBJ2-3; no clear D gene. V dropped 1 base and J dropped 3 bases, with 8 bases sitting between them. The CDR3 consists of 14 residues. Germline loops: CDR1 LGHNA, CDR2 YSLEER.

The chain couples TRBV20-1 to TRBJ1-2; D ambiguous. The CDR3 runs to 12 residues. V was clipped by 6 bases and J by 0 bases, with 8 bases between them. CDR1 and CDR2 from the germline V gene are DFQATT and SNEGSKA (reference sequence). CDR3: CSAQVPNYGYTF. CDR3 nucleotides: TGCAGTGCACAAGTCCCTAACTATGGCTACACCTTC.

The rearrangement links TRBV4-2 to TRBJ2-5, with D tentatively TRBD1 or TRBD2 (5 bases each). The V end lost 6 bases, the J end lost 5 bases, and 22 bases lay between the germline ends. CDR1 is LGHNA, CDR2 YNFKEQ, per germline. The length of the CDR3 is 16 residues. The CDR3 DNA follows: TGTGCCAGCAGTCAAAGGGGCGGCCGTTGGGGGGAGACCCAGTACTTC. Its protein product is CASSQRGGRWGETQYF.

This clonotype was observed a handful of times. J is TRBJ1-2 and V is TRBV5-1, with D perhaps matching TRBD1 (6 bases). CDR3 length: 14 amino acids. The V gene's germline CDR1 is SGHRS and CDR2 YFSETQ. Trimming shortened V by 0 bases and J by 4 bases, and 10 bases separated the two germline ends. In DNA form, the CDR3 reads TGCGCCAGCAGCTTGGAGGGGGTGGCCTATGGCTACACCTTC. Its translation: CASSLEGVAYGYTF. Based on the CDR3 plus reference TRBV5-1 and TRBJ1-2, the full variable domain is KAGVTQTPRYLIKTRGQQVTLSCSPISGHRSVSWYQQTPGQGLQFLFEYFSETQRNKGNFPGRFSGRQFSNSRSEMNVSTLELGDSALYLCASSLEGVAYGYTFGSGTRLTVV.

There are many counts of this clonotype. This chain joins TRBV18 and TRBJ2-4; 11 bases are shared with TRBD2. This CDR3 contains 15 residues. The V and J ends lost 4 bases and 7 bases, in that order; junction bases with no gene match: 6. Per the germline V gene, CDR1 is KGHSH and CDR2 is LQKENI. The DNA for the CDR3 is TGTGCCAGCTCACGGCAACCTAGCGGGGGGAACATTCAGTACTTC. Its translation: CASSRQPSGGNIQYF.

In the case of this clonotype: At one of its ends the junction is not consistent with the germline gene, which may arise from a read error. V usage is TRBV7-7 and J usage is TRBJ2-2; D remains ambiguous. The CDR3 loop spans 14 amino acids. In germline, CDR1 is SSHAT, CDR2 FNYEAQ (reference sequence). The CDR3 here is CASSLNPISGELFF. The CDR3 DNA sequence: TGTGCTAGCAGCTTAAACCCTATCAGCGGGGAGCTGTTTTTT.

In its sample, this clonotype was seen many times. J is TRBJ1-5 and V is TRBV12-3 or TRBV12-4; weak D call: TRBD1 (5 bases). The CDR3 extends over 15 amino acids. The ends were cut back, 6 bases at V and 0 bases at J, with 12 bases in the middle. The CDR3 DNA is TGTGCCAGCAGCACCCAGGGCAATAGCAATCAGCCCCAGCATTTT. Protein sequence: CASSTQGNSNQPQHF.

A few counts support this clonotype. J is TRBJ1-4 and V is TRBV7-9, with TRBD1 matching 8 bases. The CDR3 extends over 14 amino acids. V shed 5 bases and J 6 bases; nucleotides not matched to a gene: 5. Germline CDR1 and CDR2: SEHNR and FQNEAQ (reference sequence). The DNA of the CDR3 is TGTGCCAGCAGCACGGACAGGGCTCATGAAAAACTGTTTTTT. Protein: CASSTDRAHEKLFF.

The rearrangement links TRBV12-3 or TRBV12-4 to TRBJ1-1; D remains ambiguous. The CDR3 contains 15 residues. Trimming took 6 bases from V and 2 from J, leaving 16 bases between them. The CDR3 coding sequence is TGTGCCAGCAGCCCTGACACGGGGAAAAACACTGAAGCTTTCTTT. Translating gives CASSPDTGKNTEAFF.

This clonotype was seen ten or more times. The gene calls are TRBV12-3 or TRBV12-4 and TRBJ1-5, with D hard to call. The V end was cut by 9 bases, the J end by 2 bases, with 8 bases between. The CDR3 runs 12 residues. The CDR3 nucleotides read TGTGCCAGTGGGGAAGGCAATCAGCCCCAGCATTTT. This encodes CASGEGNQPQHF.

This clonotype appeared a few times. This chain joins TRBV20-1 and TRBJ2-1; 14 positions agree with TRBD2. CDR3 length equals 14 residues. The J segment lost 8 bases and the V segment lost 5 bases, leaving 5 bases of the junction unmatched. Germline V gene sequence: CDR1 DFQATT, CDR2 SNEGSKA (reference sequence). The CDR3 DNA follows: TGCAGTGCTGTCGGACTAGCGGGAGGCTATGAGCAGTTCTTC. Translating gives CSAVGLAGGYEQFF.

This clonotype appeared many times. The gene calls are TRBV29-1 and TRBJ2-7, with D maybe TRBD2 (5 bases). This CDR3 spans 14 amino acids. Trimming removed 4 bases at V and 3 bases at J, with 16 bases between. CDR1 is SQVTM and CDR2 is ANQGSEA in the germline V gene. The CDR3 protein is CSVVSGSGIYEQYF. In DNA, the CDR3 is TGCAGCGTTGTATCGGGGTCGGGCATCTACGAGCAGTACTTC.

The chain combines TRBV20-1 with TRBJ2-1; 10 positions match TRBD2. CDR1 is DFQATT, CDR2 SNEGSKA, per germline (reference sequence). V trimming: 1 base; J trimming: 7 bases; junction bases outside the gene matches: 10. There are 16 residues in the CDR3. The CDR3 region is CSARGSGGASWNEQFF. CDR3 in DNA: TGCAGTGCTAGAGGCAGCGGGGGGGCCTCTTGGAATGAGCAGTTCTTC.

This clonotype was seen more than once but under ten times. CDR3 loop: CASSLVGVSEQYF. In nucleotides, the CDR3 is TGTGCCAGCAGTTTAGTAGGGGTGAGCGAGCAGTACTTC. V usage is TRBV12-3 or TRBV12-4 and J usage is TRBJ2-7; the D gene is possibly TRBD1 (5 bases). The V end was cut by 1 base, the J end by 6 bases, with 10 bases between. This CDR3 region has 13 residues.

The table lists this clonotype with a few counts. This chain links TRBV7-9 with TRBJ2-2; 7 bases line up with TRBD2. The CDR3 is made up of 15 amino acids. Losses at the gene ends were 7 bases for V and 4 bases for J; bases not matched to a gene: 9. Germline V gene sequence: CDR1 SEHNR, CDR2 FQNEAQ (reference sequence). DNA of the CDR3: TGTGCCAGCACCTCAGCGGGGCCAGGCACCGGGGAGCTGTTTTTT. It specifies CASTSAGPGTGELFF.

The rearrangement links TRBV15 to TRBJ2-5; maybe TRBD1 (5 bases). The CDR3 sequence is 16 residues long. CDR1 is LNHNV and CDR2 is YYDKDF in the germline V gene (reference sequence). V lost 5 bases and J lost 2, with 18 bases in between. The CDR3 protein is CATSHAQGPIQETQYF. CDR3 in DNA: TGTGCCACCAGCCACGCCCAGGGCCCGATTCAAGAGACCCAGTACTTC.

The genes are TRBV9 and TRBJ2-1; D is uncertain. This CDR3 spans 12 amino acids. V lost 4 bases and J 8 bases, leaving 10 bases between the germline ends. The germline V gene has CDR1 SGDLS and CDR2 YYNGEE. CDR3 DNA: TGTGCCAGCAGCCCCAATACGGATGAGCAGTTCTTC. Translating it yields CASSPNTDEQFF.

The rearrangement links TRBV5-1 to TRBJ2-2, with 7 bases aligning to TRBD1. CDR1 and CDR2 (germline): SGHRS, YFSETQ. Unmatched junction bases numbered 3, after V lost 3 bases and J lost 4 bases. This CDR3 spans 14 amino acids. CDR3 loop: CASSWGQTTGELFF. CDR3 coding DNA: TGCGCCAGCAGCTGGGGACAGACCACCGGGGAGCTGTTTTTT.

This clonotype has only a few counts. The CDR3 nucleotides are TGTGCCATTGGACAGGGCCCTGAGCAGTTCTTC. Translation: CAIGQGPEQFF. The genes are TRBV15 and TRBJ2-1, with 8 positions matching TRBD1. The junction had 5 bases not matched to a gene; V was cut back by 10 bases and J by 9 bases. Germline CDR1 and CDR2: LNHNV and YYDKDF (reference sequence). The CDR3 length is 11 residues. Using reference TRBV15 and TRBJ2-1 for the parts outside the CDR3, the full variable domain is DAMVIQNPRYQVTQFGKPVTLSCSQTLNHNVMYWYQQKSSQAPKLLFHYYDKDFNNEADTPDNFQSRRPNTSFCFLDIRSPGLGDTAMYLCAIGQGPEQFFGPGTRLTVL.

This clonotype was detected a few times. The chain uses TRBV24-1 and TRBJ2-1; 8 bases align to TRBD1. The CDR3 has 14 amino acids. Germline V CDR1 and CDR2: KGHDR, SFDVKD. The V segment lost 5 bases and the J segment 2 bases; nucleotides outside the gene matches: 1. The CDR3 DNA reads as TGTGCCACCAGTGGGACAGGGCCCTACAATGAGCAGTTCTTC. Translated, it gives CATSGTGPYNEQFF.

This clonotype has only a few counts. DNA of the CDR3: TGTGCCAGCAGCCCTCTCCGGAAGGACTACGAGCAGTACTTC. Translated, it gives CASSPLRKDYEQYF. The gene calls are TRBV7-9 and TRBJ2-7; D uncertain. The CDR3 has 14 amino acids. From germline, CDR1 is SEHNR and CDR2 FQNEAQ (reference sequence). The V and J ends lost 5 bases and 3 bases respectively, with 14 bases between them. The full variable domain, its missing parts supplied by reference TRBV7-9 and TRBJ2-7, is DTGVSQNPRHKITKRGQNVTFRCDPISEHNRLYWYRQTLGQGPEFLTYFQNEAQLEKSRLLSDRFSAERPKGSFSTLEIQRTEQGDSAMYLCASSPLRKDYEQYFGPGTRLTVT.

The chain recombines TRBV7-6 with TRBJ2-3, with D maybe TRBD1 (7 bases). This CDR3 has 16 amino acids. Trimming cost V 3 bases and J 1 base, with 14 bases left between them. From germline, CDR1 is SGHVS and CDR2 FNYEAQ. DNA for the CDR3: TGTGCCAGCAGCTTGACAGGGACTGGCGGCACAGATACGCAGTATTTT. Translated, it gives CASSLTGTGGTDTQYF.